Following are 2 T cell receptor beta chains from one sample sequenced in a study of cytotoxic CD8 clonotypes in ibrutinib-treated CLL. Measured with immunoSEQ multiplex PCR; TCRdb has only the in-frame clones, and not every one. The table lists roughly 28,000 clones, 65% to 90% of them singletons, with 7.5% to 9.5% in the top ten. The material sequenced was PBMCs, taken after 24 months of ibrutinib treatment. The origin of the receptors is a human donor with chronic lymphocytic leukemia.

The CDR3 loop reads CAVRNTEAFF. CDR3 sequence (DNA): TGTGCCGTCAGGAACACTGAAGCTTTCTTT. The chain couples TRBV19 to TRBJ1-1; D not certain. The germline CDR1 and CDR2 sequences are LNHDA and SQIVND (reference sequence). V lost 11 bases, J lost 1 base, and 5 bases lay in between. This CDR3 has 10 amino acids. The complete variable domain, with remaining parts taken from reference TRBV19 and TRBJ1-1, reads DGGITQSPKYLFRKEGQNVTLSCEQNLNHDAMYWYRQDPGQGLRLIYYSQIVNDFQKGDIAEGYSVSREKKESFPLTVTSAQKNPTAFYLCAVRNTEAFFGQGTRLTVV.

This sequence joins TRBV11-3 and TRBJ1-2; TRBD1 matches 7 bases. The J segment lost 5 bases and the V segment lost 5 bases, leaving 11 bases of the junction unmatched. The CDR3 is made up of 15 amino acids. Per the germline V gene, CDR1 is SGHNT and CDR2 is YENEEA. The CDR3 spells CASSPRGRGQYGYTF. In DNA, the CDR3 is TGTGCCAGCAGCCCTCGAGGGAGGGGGCAATATGGCTACACCTTC. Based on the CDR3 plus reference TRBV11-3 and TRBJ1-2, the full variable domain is EAGVVQSPRYKIIEKKQPVAFWCNPISGHNTLYWYLQNLGQGPELLIRYENEEAVDDSQLPKDRFSAERLKGVDSTLKIQPAELGDSAVYLCASSPRGRGQYGYTFGSGTRLTVV.